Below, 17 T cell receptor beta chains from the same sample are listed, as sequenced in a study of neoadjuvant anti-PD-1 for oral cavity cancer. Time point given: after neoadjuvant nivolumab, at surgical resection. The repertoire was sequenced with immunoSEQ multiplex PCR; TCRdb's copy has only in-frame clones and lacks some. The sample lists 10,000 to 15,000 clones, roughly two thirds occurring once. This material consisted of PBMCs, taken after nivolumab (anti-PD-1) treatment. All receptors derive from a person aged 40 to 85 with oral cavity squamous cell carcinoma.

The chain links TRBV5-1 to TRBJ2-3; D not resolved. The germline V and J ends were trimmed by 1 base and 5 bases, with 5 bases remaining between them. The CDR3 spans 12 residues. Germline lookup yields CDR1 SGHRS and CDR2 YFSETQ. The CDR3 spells CASSLLGDTQYF. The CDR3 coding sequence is TGCGCCAGCAGCTTGCTGGGAGATACGCAGTATTTT.

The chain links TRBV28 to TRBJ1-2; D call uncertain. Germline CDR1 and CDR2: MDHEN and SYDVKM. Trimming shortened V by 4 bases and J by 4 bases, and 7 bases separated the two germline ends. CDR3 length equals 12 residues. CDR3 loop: CASSSNSYGYTF. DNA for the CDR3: TGTGCCAGCAGTTCTAACAGCTATGGCTACACCTTC.

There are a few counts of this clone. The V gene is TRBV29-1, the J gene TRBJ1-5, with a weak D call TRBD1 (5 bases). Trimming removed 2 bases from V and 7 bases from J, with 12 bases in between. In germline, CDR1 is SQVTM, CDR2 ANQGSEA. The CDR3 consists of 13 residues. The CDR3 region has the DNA TGCAGCGTTGAAACCGGCAGGGACCAGCCCCAGCATTTT. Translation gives CSVETGRDQPQHF.

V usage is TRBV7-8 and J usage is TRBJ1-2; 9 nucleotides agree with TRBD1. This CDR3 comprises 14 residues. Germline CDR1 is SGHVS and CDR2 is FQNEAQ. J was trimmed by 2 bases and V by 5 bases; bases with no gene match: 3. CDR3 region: CASSPGQGNYGYTF. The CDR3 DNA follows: TGTGCCAGCAGCCCCGGACAGGGGAACTATGGCTACACCTTC.

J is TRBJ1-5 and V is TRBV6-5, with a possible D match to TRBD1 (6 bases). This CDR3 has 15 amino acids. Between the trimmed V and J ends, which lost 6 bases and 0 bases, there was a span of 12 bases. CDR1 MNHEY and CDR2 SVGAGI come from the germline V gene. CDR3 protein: CASSQGSHSNQPQHF. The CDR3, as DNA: TGTGCCAGCAGCCAGGGGTCTCATAGCAATCAGCCCCAGCATTTT.

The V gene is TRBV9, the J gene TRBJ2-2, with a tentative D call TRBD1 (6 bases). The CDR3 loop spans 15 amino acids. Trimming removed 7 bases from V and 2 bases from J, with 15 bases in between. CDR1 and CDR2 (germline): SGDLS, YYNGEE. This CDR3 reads CASPKGVPNTGELFF. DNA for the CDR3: TGTGCCAGCCCCAAGGGGGTCCCTAACACCGGGGAGCTGTTTTTT.

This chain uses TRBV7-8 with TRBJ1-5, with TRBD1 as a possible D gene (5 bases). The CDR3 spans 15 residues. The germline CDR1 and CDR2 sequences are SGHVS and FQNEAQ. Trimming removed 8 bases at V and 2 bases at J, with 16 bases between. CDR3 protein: CASGDGESRNQPQHF. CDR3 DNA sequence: TGTGCCAGCGGGGACGGGGAATCTCGCAATCAGCCCCAGCATTTT.

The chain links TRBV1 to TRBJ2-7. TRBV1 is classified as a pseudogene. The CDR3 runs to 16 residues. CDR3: CTSSPHPGGVVYEQYF. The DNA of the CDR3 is TGCACCAGCAGCCCCCACCCGGGTGGGGTAGTCTACGAGCAGTACTTC.

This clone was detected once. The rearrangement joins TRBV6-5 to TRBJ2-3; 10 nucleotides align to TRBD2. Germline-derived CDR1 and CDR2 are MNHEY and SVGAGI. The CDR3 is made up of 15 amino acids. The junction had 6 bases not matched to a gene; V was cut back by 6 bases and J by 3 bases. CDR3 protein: CASRTGTSATDTQYF. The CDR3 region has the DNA TGTGCCAGCAGAACCGGGACTAGCGCGACAGATACGCAGTATTTT.

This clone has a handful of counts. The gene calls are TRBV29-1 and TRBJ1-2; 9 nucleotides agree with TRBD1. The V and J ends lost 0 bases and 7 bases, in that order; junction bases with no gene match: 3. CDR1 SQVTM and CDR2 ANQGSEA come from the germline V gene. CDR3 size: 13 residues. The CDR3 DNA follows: TGCAGCGTTGAAGAAACAGGGGGCCGTGGCTACACCTTC. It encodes CSVEETGGRGYTF.

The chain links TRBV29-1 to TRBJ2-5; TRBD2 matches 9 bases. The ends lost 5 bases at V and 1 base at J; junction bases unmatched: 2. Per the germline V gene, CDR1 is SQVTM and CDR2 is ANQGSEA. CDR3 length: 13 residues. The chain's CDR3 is CSVLAGLQETQYF. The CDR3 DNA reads TGCAGCGTTCTAGCGGGACTCCAAGAGACCCAGTACTTC.

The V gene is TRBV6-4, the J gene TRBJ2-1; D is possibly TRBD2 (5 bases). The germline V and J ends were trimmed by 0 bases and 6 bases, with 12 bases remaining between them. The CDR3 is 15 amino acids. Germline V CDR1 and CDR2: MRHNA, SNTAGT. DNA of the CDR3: TGTGCCAGCAGTGACTCTTTTACTAGAGGCAATGAGCAGTTCTTC. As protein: CASSDSFTRGNEQFF.

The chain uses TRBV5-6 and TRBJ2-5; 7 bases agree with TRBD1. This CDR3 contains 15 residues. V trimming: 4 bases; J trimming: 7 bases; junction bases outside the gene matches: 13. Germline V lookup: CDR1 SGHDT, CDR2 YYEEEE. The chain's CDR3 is CASSGPRQGLGTQYF. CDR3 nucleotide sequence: TGTGCCAGCAGCGGACCTAGACAGGGCCTCGGGACCCAGTACTTC.

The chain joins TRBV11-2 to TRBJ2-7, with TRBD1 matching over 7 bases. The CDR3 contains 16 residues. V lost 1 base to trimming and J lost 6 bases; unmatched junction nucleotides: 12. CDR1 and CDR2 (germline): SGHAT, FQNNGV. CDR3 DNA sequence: TGTGCCAGCAGCTTAGGGATTGCGCGAGGGGGCAGCGAGCAGTACTTC. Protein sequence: CASSLGIARGGSEQYF.

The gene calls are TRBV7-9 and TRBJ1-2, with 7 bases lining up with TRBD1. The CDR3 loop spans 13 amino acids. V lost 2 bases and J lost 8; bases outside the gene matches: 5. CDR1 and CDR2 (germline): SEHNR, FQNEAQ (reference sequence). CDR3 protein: CASSLQGGVGYTF. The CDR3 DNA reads TGTGCCAGCAGCTTACAGGGGGGAGTAGGCTACACCTTC.

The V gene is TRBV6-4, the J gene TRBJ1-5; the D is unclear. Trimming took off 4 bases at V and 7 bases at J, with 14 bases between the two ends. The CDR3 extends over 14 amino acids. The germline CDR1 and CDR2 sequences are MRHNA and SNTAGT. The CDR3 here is CASSAQASGQPQHF. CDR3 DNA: TGTGCCAGCAGTGCCCAGGCGTCCGGGCAGCCCCAGCATTTT.

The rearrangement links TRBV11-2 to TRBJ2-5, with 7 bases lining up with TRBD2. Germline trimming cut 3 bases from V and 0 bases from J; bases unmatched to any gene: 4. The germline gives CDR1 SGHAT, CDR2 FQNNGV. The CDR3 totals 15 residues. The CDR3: CASSLLAAYQETQYF. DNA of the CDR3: TGTGCCAGCAGCTTGCTAGCGGCGTACCAAGAGACCCAGTACTTC.